This T cell receptor (beta chain) originates from a study of blood T cell repertoires in COVID-19. In the study overall: PBMCs, B-cell-depleted T cells, or T cells were the source of the cDNA or gDNA that made up the material.

Source study methods: Nucleated cell number was recorded as an estimate derived from reference gene primer amplification. TCRdb's copy holds only in-frame clones and misses some; the assay was immunoSEQ multiplex PCR. From that table come the V and J calls and clone size; the DNA was used to work out D and trimming. The sample has about 330,000 clones; approximately 92% are singletons. CDR1 and CDR2 from the germline V gene are SEHNR and FQNEAQ (reference sequence). This CDR3 contains 15 residues. Between the trimmed V and J ends, which lost 5 bases and 7 bases, there was a span of 18 bases. The study assigned cohorts using participant-reported clinical history.

This clonotype was sampled from a woman younger than 45 who had recovered from COVID-19. Sequencing used PBMCs or T cells enriched from blood (not recorded which). V usage is TRBV7-9 and J usage is TRBJ1-5; possibly TRBD1 for D (6 bases). The CDR3 nucleotides read TGTGCCAGCAGCCAATCCACAGGGAATGGCCAGCCCCAGCATTTT. Its translation is CASSQSTGNGQPQHF.